The rows below give T cell receptor beta chains drawn from one sample of a study of T cell responses to AZD1222 COVID-19 vaccine. Measured with immunoSEQ multiplex PCR; TCRdb has only the in-frame clones, and not every one. The table records 160,000 or so clones, approximately 87% of them present only once. The source was peripheral blood, collected 28 days after the second AZD1222 dose. The receptors were sampled from an adult who received the AZD1222 COVID-19 vaccine. CDR3s include the opening cysteine and the closing phenylalanine or tryptophan. Each record gives: clone size, J gene, D gene, V gene, CDR3 DNA, CDR3 protein. A D gene is named only where the DNA matches it firmly. Clone sizes are given selectively: once, few, many, or a class where the clone is expanded.

>NA|TRBJ2-1|NA|TRBV11-3
TGTGCCAGCAGCCGCGAATCCCAGGAGGCTGAGTTCTTC
CASSRESQEAEFF
>NA|TRBJ2-2|NA|TRBV3-1/TRBV3-2
TGTGCCAGCAGCCGAAGGACGGCCCACACCGGGGAGCTGTTTTTT
CASSRRTAHTGELFF
>NA|TRBJ2-7|NA|TRBV6-5
TGTGCCAGCAGCGGGGGGGGACAGGGTCCCAGGCAGTACTTC
CASSGGGQGPRQYF
>NA|TRBJ1-1|NA|TRBV18
TGTGCCAGCTCACGACAAGCAATACAGGGATTGAACACTGAAGCTTTCTTT
CASSRQAIQGLNTEAFF
>NA|TRBJ1-4|NA|TRBV14
TGTGCCAGCAGCCAAGATGTGGGCAGTTCTGAAAAACTGTTTTTT
CASSQDVGSSEKLFF
>NA|TRBJ2-7|TRBD1|TRBV28
TGTGCCAGCAGTTCCCGGGGGACAGGGGCCATTGAGCAGTACTTC
CASSSRGTGAIEQYF
>few|TRBJ1-2|NA|TRBV28
TGTGCCAGCAGTTTCCCCGGGACGCCTTGGATCTATGGCTACACCTTC
CASSFPGTPWIYGYTF
>NA|TRBJ2-3|NA|TRBV7-3
TGTGCCAGCAGCAGATCGGACGGCGGGGCGGATACGCAGTATTTT
CASSRSDGGADTQYF
>NA|TRBJ2-5|TRBD1|TRBV27
TGTGCCAGCAGTTTCAGGGGGCTAGAGACCCAGTACTTC
CASSFRGLETQYF
>NA|TRBJ2-1|NA|TRBV3-1/TRBV3-2
TGTGCCAGCAGCCAAGACCGGGGCCGGTTCTTC
CASSQDRGRFF
>few|TRBJ2-1|NA|TRBV7-9
TGTGCCAGCAGCCCAGGTGGTACAGGGAGGCGAGAGTTCTTC
CASSPGGTGRREFF
>NA|TRBJ2-7|NA|TRBV9
TGTGCCAGCAGCGTAGATGGAGACCCTAGCTCCTACGAGCAGTACTTC
CASSVDGDPSSYEQYF
>NA|TRBJ2-1|NA|TRBV3-1/TRBV3-2
TGTGCCAGCAGCGAGAGGGGGGGGATGGGGAATGAGCAGTTCTTC
CASSERGGMGNEQFF
>NA|TRBJ1-5|NA|TRBV18
TGTGCCAGCTCACCGTCCAATCAGCCCCAGCATTTT
CASSPSNQPQHF
>NA|TRBJ2-1|TRBD2|TRBV19
TGTGCCAGTACTGCGGCGGGAGGGATTTGGTATGAGCAGTTCTTC
CASTAAGGIWYEQFF
>NA|TRBJ2-2|TRBD2|TRBV11-2
TGTGCCAGCAGCCGAATTAGCGGGAGGGGCACCGGGGAGCTGTTTTTT
CASSRISGRGTGELFF
>NA|TRBJ2-3|NA|TRBV7-2
TGTGCCAGCAGTTCCCACCGACAGAGACGCACAGATACGCAGTATTTT
CASSSHRQRRTDTQYF
>NA|TRBJ2-7|TRBD1|TRBV4-3
TGCGCCAGCAGCCATGGACAGGGTGGCGAGCAGTACTTC
CASSHGQGGEQYF
>NA|TRBJ2-6|NA|TRBV5-4
TGTGCCAGCAGTCCAGGCCCGACCCGGGGGGCCAACGTCCTGACTTTC
CASSPGPTRGANVLTF
>NA|TRBJ2-4|TRBD1|TRBV19
TGTGCCAGTAGTCCCCAGGGGGCGGGCAAAAACATTCAGTACTTC
CASSPQGAGKNIQYF
>NA|TRBJ1-5|TRBD1|TRBV19
TGTGCCAGTAGTATAACTTCAGGGGGCCATCAGCCCCAGCATTTT
CASSITSGGHQPQHF
>NA|TRBJ1-1|NA|TRBV3-1/TRBV3-2
TGTGCCAGCAGCCAATTCCCCGAGGGGAGTGAAGCTTTCTTT
CASSQFPEGSEAFF
>few|TRBJ2-7|TRBD2|TRBV7-2
TGTGCCAGCAGCCTAAGTACCGGGACTAGTTCGGTAAGGTACGAGCAGTACTTC
CASSLSTGTSSVRYEQYF
>once|TRBJ2-4|NA|TRBV30
TGTGCCTGGAATGTGGGAGGAGTAACTAACATTCAGTACTTC
CAWNVGGVTNIQYF
>NA|TRBJ1-2|NA|TRBV5-1
TGCGCCAGCAGCCCCGGGGGCAGAGCTATTGGCTACACCTTC
CASSPGGRAIGYTF
>NA|TRBJ2-2|NA|TRBV5-4
TGTGCCAGCAGCTCCCCCGTTCGCGGCGGGGAGCTGTTTTTT
CASSSPVRGGELFF
>few|TRBJ1-2|TRBD1|TRBV29-1
TGCAGCGTTGATCGAGATTGGACAGGGAAGAACTATGGCTACACCTTC
CSVDRDWTGKNYGYTF
>once|TRBJ2-1|NA|TRBV9
TGTGCCAGCAGTAAGCAGGGGACTCCCTACAATGAGCAGTTCTTC
CASSKQGTPYNEQFF
>NA|TRBJ1-2|NA|TRBV7-2
TGTGCCAGCAGCTTGGGGGCCAGTTCCGGGTCTGGCTACACCTTC
CASSLGASSGSGYTF
>few|TRBJ1-1|NA|TRBV28
TGTGCCAGCAGCGGAAGGGGAGCTTTCTTT
CASSGRGAFF
>once|TRBJ2-3|TRBD2|TRBV7-2
TGTGCCAGCAGCTTTAGACCAGCGGGAGCGGTAGATACGCAGTATTTT
CASSFRPAGAVDTQYF
>NA|TRBJ2-3|NA|TRBV19
TGTGCCAGTAGCCGAAGACTAGGGCCCAGCACAGATACGCAGTATTTT
CASSRRLGPSTDTQYF
>NA|TRBJ1-6|NA|TRBV9
TGTGCCAGCAGCGTAGTAGGAGGGGGGAATTCACCCCTCCACTTT
CASSVVGGGNSPLHF
>NA|TRBJ2-1|NA|TRBV3-1/TRBV3-2
TGTGCCAGCAGCCAAACCCTGGCCTTCGGTCTTAGTGAGCAGTTCTTC
CASSQTLAFGLSEQFF
>once|TRBJ2-4|NA|TRBV28
TGTGCCAGCAGTCTAGGACCCGTCGCCATTCAGTACTTC
CASSLGPVAIQYF
>NA|TRBJ2-7|NA|TRBV11-2
TGTGCCAGCAGCTCGTATGGTAATAGTAACGAGCAGTACTTC
CASSSYGNSNEQYF
>NA|TRBJ1-2|NA|TRBV14
TGTGCCAGCAGCCAAAGCGGGAGCGCAAGATATGGCTACACCTTC
CASSQSGSARYGYTF
>NA|TRBJ1-5|NA|TRBV6-5
TGTGCCACCATGATCGACCCTATCCGGCCCCAGCATTTT
CATMIDPIRPQHF
>NA|TRBJ1-2|TRBD1|TRBV5-1
TGCGCCAGCAGCATAGGGACAGGGGGTTCTGGCTACACCTTC
CASSIGTGGSGYTF
>few|TRBJ1-4|NA|TRBV3-1/TRBV3-2
TGTGCCAGCAGCCACCAGGTTTCGACTAATGAAAAACTGTTTTTT
CASSHQVSTNEKLFF
>NA|TRBJ1-2|NA|TRBV2
TGTGCCAGCAGTGAAATACAGGGCATGGCTTACACCTTC
CASSEIQGMAYTF
>once|TRBJ2-1|TRBD2|TRBV7-8
TGTGCCAGCAGCTTAGATTTCGGTGGAGCGGGAGGAAGAGGGAATGAGCAGTTCTTC
CASSLDFGGAGGRGNEQFF
>medium-sized|TRBJ2-3|TRBD2|TRBV27
TGTGCCAGCAGTTTCCGACTTCTGGGGGGGAACACAGATACGCAGTATTTT
CASSFRLLGGNTDTQYF
>NA|TRBJ2-7|NA|TRBV9
TGTGCCAGCAGCGTTGGTGTGGACTCCTACGAGCAGTACTTC
CASSVGVDSYEQYF
>NA|TRBJ2-5|TRBD2|TRBV5-4
TGTGCCAGCAGCAGAGGCGGGAGGGCCCTGAACCAAGAGACCCAGTACTTC
CASSRGGRALNQETQYF
>NA|TRBJ2-1|NA|TRBV29-1
TGCAGCGTTGAACGCCAGAGCTCCTACAATGAGCAGTTCTTC
CSVERQSSYNEQFF
>once|TRBJ2-1|TRBD2|TRBV27
TGTGCCAGCAGTTTAGGGCTAGCGGGCATCAATGAGCAGTTCTTC
CASSLGLAGINEQFF
>NA|TRBJ2-7|NA|TRBV28
TGTGCCAGCAGTTTGAAATTCTCGGGCCCTGGCGAGCAGTACTTC
CASSLKFSGPGEQYF
>NA|TRBJ2-6|NA|TRBV28
TGTGCCAGCAGCGCCGGGACGCTCGGGGCCAACGTCCTGACTTTC
CASSAGTLGANVLTF